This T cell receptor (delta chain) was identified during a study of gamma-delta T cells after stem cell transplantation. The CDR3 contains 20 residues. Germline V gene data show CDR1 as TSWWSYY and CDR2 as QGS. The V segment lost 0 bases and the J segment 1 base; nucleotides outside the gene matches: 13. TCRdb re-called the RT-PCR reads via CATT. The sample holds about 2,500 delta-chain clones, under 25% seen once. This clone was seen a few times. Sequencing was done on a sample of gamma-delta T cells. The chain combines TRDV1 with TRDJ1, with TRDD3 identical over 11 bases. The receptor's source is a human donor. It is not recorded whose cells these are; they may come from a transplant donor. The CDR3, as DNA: TGTGCTCTTGGGGAACTTGCTCCCGGCCTGGGGGATACTCGCACCGATAAACTCATCTTT. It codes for CALGELAPGLGDTRTDKLIF.